This T cell receptor beta chain was captured in a study of cytomegalovirus exposure and HLA in healthy donors. Whole-study findings and limits: Some highly shared sequence variants likely arose as a pipeline artifact.

PCR was performed using 60 Vbeta and 13 Jbeta primers. Generated by immunoSEQ multiplex PCR, the TCRdb table keeps only in-frame clones and is missing some. The sample lists approximately 180,000 clones, around 85% occurring once. Trimming took 8 bases from V and 2 from J; bases not matched to a gene: 11. The CDR3 extends over 15 amino acids. Germline CDR1 is GTSNPN and CDR2 is SVGIG (reference sequence). Of note for this clone: Antigen unknown.

The receptor comes from a man younger than 35 in good health and CMV-seronegative. Sequencing was done on a sample of PBMCs. This sequence joins TRBV30 and TRBJ2-5; 10 bases line up with TRBD2. The CDR3 DNA follows: TGTGCCAGATCGGGGGGACTAGCGTCACAAGAGACCCAGTACTTC. This encodes CARSGGLASQETQYF.